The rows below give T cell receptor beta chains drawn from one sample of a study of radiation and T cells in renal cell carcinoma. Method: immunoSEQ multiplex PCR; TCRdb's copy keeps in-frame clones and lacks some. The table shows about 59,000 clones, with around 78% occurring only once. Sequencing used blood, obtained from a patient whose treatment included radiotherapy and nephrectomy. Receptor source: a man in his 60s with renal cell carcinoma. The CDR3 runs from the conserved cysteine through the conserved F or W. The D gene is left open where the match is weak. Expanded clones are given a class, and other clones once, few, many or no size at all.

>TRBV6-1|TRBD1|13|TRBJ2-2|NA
CAIGQGWAGELFF
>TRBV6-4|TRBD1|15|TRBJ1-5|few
CASSYSDRAIQPQHF
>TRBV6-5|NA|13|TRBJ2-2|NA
CASSYLGPGELFF
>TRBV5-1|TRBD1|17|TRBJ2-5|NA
CASSLVRTGQNFETQYF
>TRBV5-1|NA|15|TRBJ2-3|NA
CASSLGTDPAGTQYF
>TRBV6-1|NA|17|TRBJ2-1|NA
CASSAFSQGIAANEQFF
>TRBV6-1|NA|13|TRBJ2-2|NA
CASEWSGAGELFF
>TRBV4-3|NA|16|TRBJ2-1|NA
CASSQDRRVSYNEQFF
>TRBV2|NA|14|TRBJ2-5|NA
CASSGTIEGGTQYF
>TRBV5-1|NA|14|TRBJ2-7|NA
CASSPLGGPNEQYF
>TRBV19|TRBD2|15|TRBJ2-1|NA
CASSMSSGIWSEQFF
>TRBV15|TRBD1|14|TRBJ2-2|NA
CATGDRVNTGELFF
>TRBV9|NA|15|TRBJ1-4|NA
CASSPSEGYGEKLFF
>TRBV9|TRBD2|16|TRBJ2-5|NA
CASSVGSGGITETQYF
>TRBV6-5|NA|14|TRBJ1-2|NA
CASSYSEGRRGYTF
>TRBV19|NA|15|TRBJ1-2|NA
CASNSGIIFSYGYTF
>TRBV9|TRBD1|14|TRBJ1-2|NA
CASSVGDSAYGYTF
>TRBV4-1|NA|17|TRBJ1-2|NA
CASSQDHLAEINYGYTF
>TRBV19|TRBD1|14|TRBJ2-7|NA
CASRSGQGFGEQYF
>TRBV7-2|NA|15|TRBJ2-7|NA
CASSLDVRVSYEQYF
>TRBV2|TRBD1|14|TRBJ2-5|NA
CASREDRAEETQYF